This T cell receptor (beta chain) was identified in a study of breast tumors, draining lymph nodes, adjacent tissues. The lymph nodes were axillary draining lymph nodes from breast cancer patients. TCRdb re-derived calls from the multiplex PCR reads in MiXCR, one entry per CDR3 protein. Here the sample spans about 200,000 distinct CDR3 sequences, approximately 33% being singletons. Input material: axillary lymph node tissue. This receptor was identified in a female donor with breast cancer. Some clones in this sample may be carry-over from other donors' samples.

The CDR3: CASSEDRGHTYF. CDR3 DNA sequence: TGTGCCAGCAGCGAAGACAGGGGCCACACGTACTTC. This rearrangement joins TRBV7-2 to TRBJ2-7, with 8 bases matching TRBD1. The germline V gene encodes CDR1 SGHTA and CDR2 FQGNSA. After removal of 5 bases from V and 12 bases from J, the junction contained 9 bases not matched to a gene. This CDR3 is 12 amino acids long. Full variable domain (outside the CDR3, taken from reference TRBV7-2 and TRBJ2-7): GAGVSQSPSNKVTEKGKDVELRCDPISGHTALYWYRQSLGQGLEFLIYFQGNSAPDKSGLPSDRFSAERTGGSVSTLTIQRTQQEDSAVYLCASSEDRGHTYFGPGTRLTVT.